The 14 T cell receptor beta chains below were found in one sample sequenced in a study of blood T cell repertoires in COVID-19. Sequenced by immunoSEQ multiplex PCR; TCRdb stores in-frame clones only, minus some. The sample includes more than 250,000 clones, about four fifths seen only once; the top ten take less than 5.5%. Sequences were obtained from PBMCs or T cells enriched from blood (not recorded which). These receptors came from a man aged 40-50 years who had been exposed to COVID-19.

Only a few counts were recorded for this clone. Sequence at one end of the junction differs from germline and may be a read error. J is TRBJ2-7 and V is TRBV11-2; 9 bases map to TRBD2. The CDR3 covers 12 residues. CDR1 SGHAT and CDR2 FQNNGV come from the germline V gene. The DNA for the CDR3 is TGTGCCAGCAGCTTAATAGCGGGAGAGAGGCACTTC. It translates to CASSLIAGERHF.

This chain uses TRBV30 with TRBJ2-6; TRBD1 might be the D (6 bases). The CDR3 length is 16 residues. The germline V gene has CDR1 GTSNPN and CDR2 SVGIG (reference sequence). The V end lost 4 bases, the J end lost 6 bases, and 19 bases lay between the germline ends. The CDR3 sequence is CAWIPRGLGPANVLTF. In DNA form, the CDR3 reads TGTGCCTGGATACCTAGGGGGTTAGGACCGGCCAACGTCCTGACTTTC.

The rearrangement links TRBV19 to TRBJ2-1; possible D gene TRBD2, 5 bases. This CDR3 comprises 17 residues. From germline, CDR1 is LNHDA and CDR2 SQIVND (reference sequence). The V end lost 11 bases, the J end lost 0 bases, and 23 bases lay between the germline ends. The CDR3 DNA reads TGTGCCTCCCGAACCATCGTGGTCGCGGGCTCCTACAATGAGCAGTTCTTC. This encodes CASRTIVVAGSYNEQFF.

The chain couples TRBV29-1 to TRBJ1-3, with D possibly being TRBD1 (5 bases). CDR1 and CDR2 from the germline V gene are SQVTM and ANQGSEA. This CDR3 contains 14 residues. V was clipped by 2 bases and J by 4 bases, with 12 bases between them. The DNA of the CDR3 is TGCAGCGTTGAAAGGGGTATCTCGGGAAACACCATATATTTT. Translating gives CSVERGISGNTIYF.

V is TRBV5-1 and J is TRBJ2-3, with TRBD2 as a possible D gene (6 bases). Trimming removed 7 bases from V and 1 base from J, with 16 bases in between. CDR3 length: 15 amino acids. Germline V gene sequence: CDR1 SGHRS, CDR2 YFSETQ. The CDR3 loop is CASGTRGRGTDTQYF. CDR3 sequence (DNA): TGCGCCAGCGGAACGCGGGGACGGGGCACAGATACGCAGTATTTT. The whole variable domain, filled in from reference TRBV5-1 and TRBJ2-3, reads KAGVTQTPRYLIKTRGQQVTLSCSPISGHRSVSWYQQTPGQGLQFLFEYFSETQRNKGNFPGRFSGRQFSNSRSEMNVSTLELGDSALYLCASGTRGRGTDTQYFGPGTRLTVL.

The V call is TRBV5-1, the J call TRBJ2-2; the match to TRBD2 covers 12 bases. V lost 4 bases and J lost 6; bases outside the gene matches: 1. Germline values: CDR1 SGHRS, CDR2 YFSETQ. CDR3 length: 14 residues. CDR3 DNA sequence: TGCGCCAGCAGCCCTAGCGGGAGGGCCGGGGAGCTGTTTTTT. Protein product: CASSPSGRAGELFF.

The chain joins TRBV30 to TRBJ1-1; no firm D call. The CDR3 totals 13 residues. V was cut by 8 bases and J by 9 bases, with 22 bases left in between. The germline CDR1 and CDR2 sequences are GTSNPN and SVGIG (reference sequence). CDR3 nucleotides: TGTGCCGCCCGCCCAGGCACCAGTGCTAAAGCTTTCTTT. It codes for CAARPGTSAKAFF.

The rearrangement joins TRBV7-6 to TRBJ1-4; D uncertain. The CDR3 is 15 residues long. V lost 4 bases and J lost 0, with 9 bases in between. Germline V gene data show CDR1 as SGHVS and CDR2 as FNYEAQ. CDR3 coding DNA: TGTGCCAGCAGCTCGCCTCGGGCAACTAATGAAAAACTGTTTTTT. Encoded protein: CASSSPRATNEKLFF.

The CDR3 nucleotides are TGTGCCACCCGGGGTTCCTATAATTCACCCCTCCACTTT. It codes for CATRGSYNSPLHF. The chain employs TRBV11-2 and TRBJ1-6; D not resolved. CDR1 and CDR2 from the germline V gene are SGHAT and FQNNGV. There are 13 residues in the CDR3. Trimming removed 10 bases from V and 1 base from J, with 8 bases in between.

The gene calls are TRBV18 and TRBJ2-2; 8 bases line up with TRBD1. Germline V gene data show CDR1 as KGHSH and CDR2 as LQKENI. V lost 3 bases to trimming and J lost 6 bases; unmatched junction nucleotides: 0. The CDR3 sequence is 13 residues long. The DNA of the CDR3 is TGTGCCAGCTCACCGGACAGGGCCGGGGAGCTGTTTTTT. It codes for CASSPDRAGELFF.

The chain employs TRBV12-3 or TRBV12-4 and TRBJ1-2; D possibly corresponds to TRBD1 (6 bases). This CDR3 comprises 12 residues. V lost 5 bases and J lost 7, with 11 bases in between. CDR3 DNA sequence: TGTGCCAGCAGTCCGGGACAATTTGGCTACACCTTC. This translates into CASSPGQFGYTF.

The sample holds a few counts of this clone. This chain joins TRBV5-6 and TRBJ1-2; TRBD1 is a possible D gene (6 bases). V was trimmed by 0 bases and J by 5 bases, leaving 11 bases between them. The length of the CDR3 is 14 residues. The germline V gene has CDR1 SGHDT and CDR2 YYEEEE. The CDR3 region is CASSLADSPYGYTF. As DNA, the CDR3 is TGTGCCAGCAGCTTGGCGGACAGCCCTTATGGCTACACCTTC.

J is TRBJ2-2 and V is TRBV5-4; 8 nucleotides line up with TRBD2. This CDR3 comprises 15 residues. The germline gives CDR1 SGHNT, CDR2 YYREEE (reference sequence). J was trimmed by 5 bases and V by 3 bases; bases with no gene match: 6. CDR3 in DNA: TGTGCCAGCAGCTGGGGCCGCGGGGGGACCGGGGAGCTGTTTTTT. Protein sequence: CASSWGRGGTGELFF.

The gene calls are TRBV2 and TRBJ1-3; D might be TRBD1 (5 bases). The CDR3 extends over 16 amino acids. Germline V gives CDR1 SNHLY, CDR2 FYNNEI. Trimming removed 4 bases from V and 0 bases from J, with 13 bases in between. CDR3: CASSGDSRYSGNTIYF. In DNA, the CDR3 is TGTGCCAGCAGTGGAGACAGCCGATACTCTGGAAACACCATATATTTT.